This T cell receptor (beta chain) derives from a study of metastatic and nonmetastatic thyroid tumors. The CDR3 runs 16 residues. V was pared by 5 bases and J by 5 bases, with 12 bases of the junction left unmatched. Germline CDR1 reads MNHEY; CDR2 reads SVGEGT. Before thyroid surgery, none of the patients had received any treatment. In the authors' workflow: Clinicopathological groups of papillary thyroid cancer showed CDR3 differences that were used to build a distant-metastasis classifier. TCRdb used MiXCR to call clones anew from the PCR reads. The V and J calls were not made by the authors but by TCRdb's processing. The table lists approximately 15,000 clones, 3.5% to 4.5% of them singletons.

Sequenced sample: tumor tissue. The J gene is TRBJ2-3, the V gene TRBV6-2 or TRBV6-3; 8 bases agree with TRBD1. This sequence was found in a female donor with papillary thyroid cancer or a benign thyroid nodule (not recorded which). Some clones in this sample may be carry-over from other donors' samples. The CDR3 region has the DNA TGTGCCAGCAGTGACCAGACAGGGGCCGGCAAAGATACGCAGTATTTT. Translation gives CASSDQTGAGKDTQYF.